The clone carrying this TCR beta chain was counted a few times. Its antigen is not known. The entry originates in a study of T-cell memory formation after mild COVID-19. Study-level background: Among the donors, TCR clusters were largely specific to each donor.

Germline V gives CDR1 SGHTA, CDR2 FQGNSA. Germline trimming cut 6 bases from V and 15 bases from J; bases unmatched to any gene: 23. CDR3 length equals 19 residues. TCRdb fed the 5' RACE reads into MiXCR, producing one record per CDR3 protein. Among about 250,000 distinct CDR3 sequences listed, 15% were seen once. Study results and limitations: Balance between CD4 and CD8 was seen in clones contracting day 15 to 85, and a CD4+ lean was seen in later expanders. That cross-reactive memory joined was suggested by some responding clones appearing in pre-infection memory.

Material for sequencing was PBMCs or a T cell subset sorted from them (not recorded which). The rearrangement uses TRBV7-2 and TRBJ2-1; 16 nucleotides match TRBD2. The TCR comes from an adult woman who had mild COVID-19 (a few samples of this study predate the infection). Cell type and time point are not known. The CDR3 DNA reads TGTGCCAGCAGTCCTAATCTAATACCGGGACTAGCGGGAGGGCCGGCTAGGTTCTTC. It is translated as CASSPNLIPGLAGGPARFF.